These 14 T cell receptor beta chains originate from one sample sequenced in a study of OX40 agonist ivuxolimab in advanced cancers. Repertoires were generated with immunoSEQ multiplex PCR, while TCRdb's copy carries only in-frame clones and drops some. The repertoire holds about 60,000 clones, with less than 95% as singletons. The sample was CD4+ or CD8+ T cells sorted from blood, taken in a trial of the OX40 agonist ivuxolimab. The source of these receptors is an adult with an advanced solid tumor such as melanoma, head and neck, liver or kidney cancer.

CDR3 protein: CASSYQGGQPQHF. DNA for the CDR3: TGTGCCAGCAGTTACCAGGGAGGTCAGCCCCAGCATTTT. This sequence joins TRBV6-5 and TRBJ1-5, with D tentatively TRBD1 (5 bases). The germline V and J ends were trimmed by 2 bases and 6 bases, with 8 bases remaining between them. Germline CDR1 and CDR2: MNHEY and SVGAGI. The CDR3 runs 13 residues.

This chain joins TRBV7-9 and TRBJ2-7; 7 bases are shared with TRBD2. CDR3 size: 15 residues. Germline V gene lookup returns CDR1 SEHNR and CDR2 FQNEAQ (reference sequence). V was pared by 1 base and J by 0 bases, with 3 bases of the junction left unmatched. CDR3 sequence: CASSLGSGFSYEQYF. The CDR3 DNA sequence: TGTGCCAGCAGCTTAGGTAGCGGGTTCTCCTACGAGCAGTACTTC.

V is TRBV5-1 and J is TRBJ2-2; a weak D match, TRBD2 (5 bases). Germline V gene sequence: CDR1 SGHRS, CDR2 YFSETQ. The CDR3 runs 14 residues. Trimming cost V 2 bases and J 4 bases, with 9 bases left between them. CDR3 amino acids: CASSFRTGTGELFF. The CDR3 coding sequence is TGCGCCAGCAGCTTCAGGACTGGCACCGGGGAGCTGTTTTTT.

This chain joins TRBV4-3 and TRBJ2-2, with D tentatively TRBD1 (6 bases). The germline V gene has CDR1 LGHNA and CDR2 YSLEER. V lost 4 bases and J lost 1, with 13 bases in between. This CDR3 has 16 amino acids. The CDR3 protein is CASSRQGTLNTGELFF. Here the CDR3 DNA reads TGCGCCAGCAGCCGGCAAGGGACACTGAACACCGGGGAGCTGTTTTTT.

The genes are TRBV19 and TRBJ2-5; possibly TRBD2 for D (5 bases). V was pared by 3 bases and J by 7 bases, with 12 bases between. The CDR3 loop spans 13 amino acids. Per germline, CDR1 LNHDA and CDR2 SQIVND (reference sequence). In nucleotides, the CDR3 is TGTGCCAGTAGTATGTACCGGGATGGGACCCAGTACTTC. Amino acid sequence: CASSMYRDGTQYF.

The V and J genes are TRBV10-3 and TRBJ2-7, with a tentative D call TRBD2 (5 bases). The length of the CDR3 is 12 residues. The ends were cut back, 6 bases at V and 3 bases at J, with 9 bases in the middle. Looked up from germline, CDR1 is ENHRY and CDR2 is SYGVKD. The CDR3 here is CAIRTDFYEQYF. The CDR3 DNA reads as TGTGCCATCAGAACGGACTTCTACGAGCAGTACTTC.

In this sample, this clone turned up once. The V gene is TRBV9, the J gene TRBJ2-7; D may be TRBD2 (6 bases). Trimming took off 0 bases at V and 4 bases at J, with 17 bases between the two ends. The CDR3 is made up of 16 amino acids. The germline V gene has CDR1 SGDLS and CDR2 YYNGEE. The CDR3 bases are TGTGCCAGCAGCGTAGTCGGGAGAAGCCAGTTGTACGAGCAGTACTTC. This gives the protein CASSVVGRSQLYEQYF.

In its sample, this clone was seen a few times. The chain's CDR3 is CASSDGDRGSNQPQHF. CDR3 DNA: TGTGCCAGCAGCGACGGGGACAGGGGGAGCAATCAGCCCCAGCATTTT. The chain joins TRBV28 to TRBJ1-5; 11 bases agree with TRBD1. Germline loops: CDR1 MDHEN, CDR2 SYDVKM. V trimming: 6 bases; J trimming: 1 base; junction bases outside the gene matches: 5. The CDR3 covers 16 residues.

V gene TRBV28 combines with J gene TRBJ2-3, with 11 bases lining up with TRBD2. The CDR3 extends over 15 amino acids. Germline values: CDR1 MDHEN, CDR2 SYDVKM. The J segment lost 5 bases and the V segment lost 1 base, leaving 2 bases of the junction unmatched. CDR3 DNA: TGTGCCAGCAGTTTATTAGCGGGAGGGCTAGATACGCAGTATTTT. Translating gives CASSLLAGGLDTQYF.

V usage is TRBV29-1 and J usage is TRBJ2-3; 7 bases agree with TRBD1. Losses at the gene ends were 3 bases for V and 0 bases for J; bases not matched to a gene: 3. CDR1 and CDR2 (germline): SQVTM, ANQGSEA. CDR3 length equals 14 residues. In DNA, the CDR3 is TGCAGCGTTGAGGGCAGGGGGAGCACAGATACGCAGTATTTT. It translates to CSVEGRGSTDTQYF.

CDR3 nucleotides: TGCGCCAGCAGCTTCGACAGCCCTTCCGAGCAGTACTTC. It codes for CASSFDSPSEQYF. The V and J genes are TRBV4-1 and TRBJ2-7; D perhaps matches TRBD1 (5 bases). CDR3 length equals 13 residues. The V end was cut by 5 bases, the J end by 6 bases, with 14 bases between. Germline values: CDR1 MGHRA, CDR2 YSYEKL.

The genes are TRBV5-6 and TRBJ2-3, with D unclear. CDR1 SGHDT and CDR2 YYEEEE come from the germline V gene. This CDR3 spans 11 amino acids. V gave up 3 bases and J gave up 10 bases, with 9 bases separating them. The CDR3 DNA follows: TGTGCCAGCAGCTACGATAGAGCGCAGTATTTT. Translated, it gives CASSYDRAQYF.

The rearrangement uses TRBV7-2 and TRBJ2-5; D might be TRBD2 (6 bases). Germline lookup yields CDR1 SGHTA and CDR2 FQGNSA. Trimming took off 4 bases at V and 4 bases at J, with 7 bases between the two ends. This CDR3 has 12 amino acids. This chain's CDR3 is CASSWGLETQYF. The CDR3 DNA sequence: TGTGCCAGCAGCTGGGGACTAGAGACCCAGTACTTC.

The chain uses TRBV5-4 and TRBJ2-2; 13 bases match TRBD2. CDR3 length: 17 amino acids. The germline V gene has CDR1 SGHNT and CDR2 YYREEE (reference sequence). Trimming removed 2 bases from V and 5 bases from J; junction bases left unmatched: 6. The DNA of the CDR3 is TGTGCCAGCAGCTTAAATCCGGGACTAGCGGGAACCGGGGAGCTGTTTTTT. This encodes CASSLNPGLAGTGELFF. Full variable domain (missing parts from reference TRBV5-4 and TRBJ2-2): ETGVTQSPTHLIKTRGQQVTLRCSSQSGHNTVSWYQQALGQGPQFIFQYYREEENGRGNFPPRFSGLQFPNYSSELNVNALELDDSALYLCASSLNPGLAGTGELFFGEGSRLTVL.